The clone carrying this T cell receptor beta chain came up many times. V lost 1 base and J lost 2, with 12 bases in between. Germline V lookup: CDR1 SGHVS, CDR2 FNYEAQ. The CDR3 has 17 amino acids. The data were obtained in a study of T-cell memory formation after mild COVID-19. TCRdb itself ran the 5' RACE reads through MiXCR, one entry per CDR3 protein. The repertoire holds a few hundred thousand distinct CDR3 sequences, approximately 16% seen once, with around 24% in the top ten. The sequenced sample consisted of PBMCs or a T cell subset sorted from them (not recorded which). The chain couples TRBV7-6 to TRBJ1-6, with D perhaps TRBD1 (5 bases). The sequence was obtained from a man between 18 and 29 years old who had mild COVID-19 (a few samples of this study predate the infection). Cell type and time point are not known. The CDR3 protein is CASSLEGARTYNSPLHF. The CDR3 DNA follows: TGTGCCAGCAGCTTAGAAGGGGCGCGGACCTATAATTCACCCCTCCACTTT.